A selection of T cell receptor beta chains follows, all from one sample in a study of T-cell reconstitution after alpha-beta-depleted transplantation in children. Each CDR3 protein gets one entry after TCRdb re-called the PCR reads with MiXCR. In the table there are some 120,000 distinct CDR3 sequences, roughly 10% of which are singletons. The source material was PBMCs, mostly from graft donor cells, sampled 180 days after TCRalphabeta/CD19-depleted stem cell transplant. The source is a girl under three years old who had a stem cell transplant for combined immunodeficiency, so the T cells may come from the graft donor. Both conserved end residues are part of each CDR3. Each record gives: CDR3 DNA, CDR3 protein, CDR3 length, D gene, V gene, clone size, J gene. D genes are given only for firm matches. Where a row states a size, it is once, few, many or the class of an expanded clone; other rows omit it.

CDR3 DNA: TGTGCTAGCAGCTTAAGACCGGGGGGCCCTGAGCAAGAGACCCAGTACTTC; CDR3 protein: CASSLRPGGPEQETQYF; CDR3 length: 17; D gene: NA; V gene: TRBV7-7; clone size: few; J gene: TRBJ2-5
CDR3 DNA: TGTGCCAGCAGTTTGCTGGGGAGTACCTACGAGCAGTACTTC; CDR3 protein: CASSLLGSTYEQYF; CDR3 length: 14; D gene: NA; V gene: TRBV28; clone size: many; J gene: TRBJ2-7
CDR3 DNA: TGCAGCGTTGAAGTGTGGGACGGGCGCACAGATACGCAGTATTTT; CDR3 protein: CSVEVWDGRTDTQYF; CDR3 length: 15; D gene: NA; V gene: TRBV29-1; clone size: NA; J gene: TRBJ2-3
CDR3 DNA: TGTGCCAGCAGTTGGGGGACTCCCAATGAGCAGTTCTTC; CDR3 protein: CASSWGTPNEQFF; CDR3 length: 13; D gene: NA; V gene: TRBV6-5; clone size: NA; J gene: TRBJ2-1
CDR3 DNA: TGTGCCAGCAGTTACAGACCGGGAGGAAACTATGGCTACACCTTC; CDR3 protein: CASSYRPGGNYGYTF; CDR3 length: 15; D gene: NA; V gene: TRBV12-3/TRBV12-4; clone size: NA; J gene: TRBJ1-2
CDR3 DNA: TGTGCCAGCACCCTAGCGGGACAGGGTGGGGAGCAGTACTTC; CDR3 protein: CASTLAGQGGEQYF; CDR3 length: 14; D gene: NA; V gene: TRBV12-3/TRBV12-4; clone size: NA; J gene: TRBJ2-7
CDR3 DNA: TGCGCCAGCAGCTTGGTGGGGGCAGGGACCGAGCAGTACTTC; CDR3 protein: CASSLVGAGTEQYF; CDR3 length: 14; D gene: NA; V gene: TRBV5-1; clone size: few; J gene: TRBJ2-7
CDR3 DNA: TGTGCCAGCAGCTTAGCGGCAGGCTCAAATGAAAAACTGTTTTTT; CDR3 protein: CASSLAAGSNEKLFF; CDR3 length: 15; D gene: NA; V gene: TRBV7-9; clone size: few; J gene: TRBJ1-4
CDR3 DNA: TGTGCCAGCAGTCACGGACTAGCGGGGTATATATCCTACGAGCAGTACTTC; CDR3 protein: CASSHGLAGYISYEQYF; CDR3 length: 17; D gene: TRBD2; V gene: TRBV28; clone size: few; J gene: TRBJ2-7
CDR3 DNA: TGTGCCATCAGGACAGCGGGAGGCCTCGGCAATGAGCAGTTCTTC; CDR3 protein: CAIRTAGGLGNEQFF; CDR3 length: 15; D gene: TRBD2; V gene: TRBV10-3; clone size: NA; J gene: TRBJ2-1
CDR3 DNA: TGCAGTGCTCGGCGCGACAGGCGACAAGAGACCCAGTACTTC; CDR3 protein: CSARRDRRQETQYF; CDR3 length: 14; D gene: NA; V gene: TRBV20-1; clone size: NA; J gene: TRBJ2-5
CDR3 DNA: TGCAGCGTTCTACTAGTCGATGAGCAGTTCTTC; CDR3 protein: CSVLLVDEQFF; CDR3 length: 11; D gene: NA; V gene: TRBV29-1; clone size: NA; J gene: TRBJ2-1
CDR3 DNA: TGCAGTGCCCCGGGACAGGGGGACTACGAGCAGTACTTC; CDR3 protein: CSAPGQGDYEQYF; CDR3 length: 13; D gene: TRBD1; V gene: TRBV20-1; clone size: many; J gene: TRBJ2-7
CDR3 DNA: TGCAGCGTTGAAAGGTCTATGCCGGGCAATGAGCAGTTCTTC; CDR3 protein: CSVERSMPGNEQFF; CDR3 length: 14; D gene: NA; V gene: TRBV29-1; clone size: many; J gene: TRBJ2-1
CDR3 DNA: TGTGCCAGCTCACTAGAGGGACTAGCATACAATGAGCAGTTCTTC; CDR3 protein: CASSLEGLAYNEQFF; CDR3 length: 15; D gene: TRBD2; V gene: TRBV18; clone size: NA; J gene: TRBJ2-1
CDR3 DNA: TGCAGTGCTAGAGGGACGGACTCTCTCTACGAGCAGTACTTC; CDR3 protein: CSARGTDSLYEQYF; CDR3 length: 14; D gene: NA; V gene: TRBV20-1; clone size: few; J gene: TRBJ2-7
CDR3 DNA: TGCAGTGCTAGAGATGGACAGGGGAAGTTTTACCAACAAGAGACCCAGTACTTC; CDR3 protein: CSARDGQGKFYQQETQYF; CDR3 length: 18; D gene: TRBD1; V gene: TRBV20-1; clone size: many; J gene: TRBJ2-5
CDR3 DNA: TGTGCCATCAGTGAAGACAGGGATGATCAAGAGACCCAGTACTTC; CDR3 protein: CAISEDRDDQETQYF; CDR3 length: 15; D gene: TRBD1; V gene: TRBV10-3; clone size: few; J gene: TRBJ2-5
CDR3 DNA: TGTGCCAGCAGTTCCTTATATAGCGGGAGGGCCGCCTACAATGAGCAGTTCTTC; CDR3 protein: CASSSLYSGRAAYNEQFF; CDR3 length: 18; D gene: TRBD2; V gene: TRBV27; clone size: NA; J gene: TRBJ2-1
CDR3 DNA: TGTGCCAGCAGTTACTCCACTAGCGGAAGCTCCTACGAGCAGTACTTC; CDR3 protein: CASSYSTSGSSYEQYF; CDR3 length: 16; D gene: TRBD2; V gene: TRBV6-5; clone size: few; J gene: TRBJ2-7
CDR3 DNA: TGTGCCAGCAGCGCACGACAGGGGCGCCCCTCCTACGAGCAGTACTTC; CDR3 protein: CASSARQGRPSYEQYF; CDR3 length: 16; D gene: TRBD1; V gene: TRBV11-3; clone size: NA; J gene: TRBJ2-7
CDR3 DNA: TGCGCCAGCAGCCAACGAGGACTAGCGAAGGGAGAGACCCAGTACTTC; CDR3 protein: CASSQRGLAKGETQYF; CDR3 length: 16; D gene: TRBD2; V gene: TRBV4-3; clone size: few; J gene: TRBJ2-5
CDR3 DNA: TGTGCCAGCAGCTTAGTTCCCGTCGATAGGCCCCAGCATTTT; CDR3 protein: CASSLVPVDRPQHF; CDR3 length: 14; D gene: NA; V gene: TRBV7-2; clone size: few; J gene: TRBJ1-5
CDR3 DNA: TGTGCCAGCACTCCAAATCAGCTCAGGGATCAGAGCGAGCAGTACTTC; CDR3 protein: CASTPNQLRDQSEQYF; CDR3 length: 16; D gene: NA; V gene: TRBV12-3/TRBV12-4; clone size: few; J gene: TRBJ2-7
CDR3 DNA: TGTGCCAGTAATATGCAGGGGTCAAGCAATCAGCCCCAGCATTTT; CDR3 protein: CASNMQGSSNQPQHF; CDR3 length: 15; D gene: NA; V gene: TRBV19; clone size: few; J gene: TRBJ1-5
CDR3 DNA: TGTGCCAGCAGCCAACCCTCCGGGGGGGCAGGAAACATTCAGTACTTC; CDR3 protein: CASSQPSGGAGNIQYF; CDR3 length: 16; D gene: TRBD2; V gene: TRBV7-8; clone size: NA; J gene: TRBJ2-4
CDR3 DNA: TGCAGTGCTGGCCTTGCGGCTCAAGAGACCCAGTACTTC; CDR3 protein: CSAGLAAQETQYF; CDR3 length: 13; D gene: NA; V gene: TRBV20-1; clone size: NA; J gene: TRBJ2-5
CDR3 DNA: TGTGCCATCAGTGAGGGCGGTCGTTACACAGATACGCAGTATTTT; CDR3 protein: CAISEGGRYTDTQYF; CDR3 length: 15; D gene: NA; V gene: TRBV10-3; clone size: few; J gene: TRBJ2-3
CDR3 DNA: TGTGCCAGCAGGAAACCGGGACAGCGATCCTACGAGCAGTACTTC; CDR3 protein: CASRKPGQRSYEQYF; CDR3 length: 15; D gene: TRBD1; V gene: TRBV12-3/TRBV12-4; clone size: NA; J gene: TRBJ2-7
CDR3 DNA: TGTGCCACCAGTGATTCTGGGGGGCTCTCAGATACGCAGTATTTT; CDR3 protein: CATSDSGGLSDTQYF; CDR3 length: 15; D gene: NA; V gene: TRBV24-1; clone size: NA; J gene: TRBJ2-3
CDR3 DNA: TGTGCCAGCAGTTTGGAACAGGTGCTTACCTACGAGCAGTACTTC; CDR3 protein: CASSLEQVLTYEQYF; CDR3 length: 15; D gene: NA; V gene: TRBV12-3/TRBV12-4; clone size: NA; J gene: TRBJ2-7
CDR3 DNA: TGTGCCAGCAGCGTACTCTCGACTTCCTACGAGCAGTACTTC; CDR3 protein: CASSVLSTSYEQYF; CDR3 length: 14; D gene: NA; V gene: TRBV9; clone size: few; J gene: TRBJ2-7
CDR3 DNA: TGTGCCAGCAGCTTAATACAGATCTATGGCTACACCTTC; CDR3 protein: CASSLIQIYGYTF; CDR3 length: 13; D gene: NA; V gene: TRBV7-2; clone size: many; J gene: TRBJ1-2
CDR3 DNA: TGCAGTGCTCCGCGGACAGGGGGCGCCTACGAGCAGTACTTC; CDR3 protein: CSAPRTGGAYEQYF; CDR3 length: 14; D gene: TRBD1; V gene: TRBV20-1; clone size: NA; J gene: TRBJ2-7
CDR3 DNA: TGCAGTGCTAGTGGGGGCTCCCGGGAGACCCAGTACTTC; CDR3 protein: CSASGGSRETQYF; CDR3 length: 13; D gene: NA; V gene: TRBV20-1; clone size: NA; J gene: TRBJ2-5
CDR3 DNA: TGTGCCATCAGAACGACAGGGGGCGAGGAGACCCAGTACTTC; CDR3 protein: CAIRTTGGEETQYF; CDR3 length: 14; D gene: TRBD1; V gene: TRBV10-3; clone size: many; J gene: TRBJ2-5
CDR3 DNA: TGCAGTTTTACCTCGAGTCCCCCCAATGAGCAGTTCTTC; CDR3 protein: CSFTSSPPNEQFF; CDR3 length: 13; D gene: NA; V gene: TRBV20-1; clone size: NA; J gene: TRBJ2-1